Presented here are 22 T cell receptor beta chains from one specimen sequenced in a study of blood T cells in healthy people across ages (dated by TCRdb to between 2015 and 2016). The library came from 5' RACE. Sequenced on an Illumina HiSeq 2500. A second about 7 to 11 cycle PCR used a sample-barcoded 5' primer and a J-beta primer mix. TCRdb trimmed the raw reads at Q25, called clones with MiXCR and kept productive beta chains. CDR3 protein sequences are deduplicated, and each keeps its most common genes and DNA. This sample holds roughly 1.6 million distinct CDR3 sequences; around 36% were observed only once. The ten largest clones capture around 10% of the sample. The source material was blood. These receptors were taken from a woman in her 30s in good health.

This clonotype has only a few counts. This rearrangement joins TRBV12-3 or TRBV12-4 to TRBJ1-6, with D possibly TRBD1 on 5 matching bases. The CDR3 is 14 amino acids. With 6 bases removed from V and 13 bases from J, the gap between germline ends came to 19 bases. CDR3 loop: CASSPDNGASPLHF. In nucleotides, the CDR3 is TGTGCCAGCAGCCCCGACAATGGGGCATCGCCCCTCCACTTT.

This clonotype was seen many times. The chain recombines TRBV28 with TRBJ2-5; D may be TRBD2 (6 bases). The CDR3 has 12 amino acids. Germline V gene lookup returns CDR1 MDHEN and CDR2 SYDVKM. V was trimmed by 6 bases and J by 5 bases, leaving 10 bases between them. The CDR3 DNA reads TGTGCCAGCAGCTTAGCGGCGGAGACCCAGTACTTC. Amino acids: CASSLAAETQYF.

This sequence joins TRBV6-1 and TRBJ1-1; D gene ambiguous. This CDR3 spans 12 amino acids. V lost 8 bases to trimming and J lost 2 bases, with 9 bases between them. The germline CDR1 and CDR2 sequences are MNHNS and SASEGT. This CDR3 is CASRRINTEAFF. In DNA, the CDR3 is TGTGCCAGCCGTAGGATAAACACTGAAGCTTTCTTT.

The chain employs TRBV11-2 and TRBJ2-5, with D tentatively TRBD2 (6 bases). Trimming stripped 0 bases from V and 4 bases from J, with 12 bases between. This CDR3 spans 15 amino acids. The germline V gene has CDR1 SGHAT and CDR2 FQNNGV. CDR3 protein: CASSLDMGRGETQYF. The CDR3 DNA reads TGTGCCAGCAGCTTAGATATGGGGCGGGGAGAGACCCAGTACTTC.

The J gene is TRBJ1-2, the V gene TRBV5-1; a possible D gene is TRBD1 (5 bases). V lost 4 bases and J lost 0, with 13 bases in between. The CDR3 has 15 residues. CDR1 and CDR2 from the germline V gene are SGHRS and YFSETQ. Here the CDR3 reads CASSGSDRSNYGYTF. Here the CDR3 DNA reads TGCGCCAGCAGCGGATCTGACAGATCTAACTATGGCTACACCTTC.

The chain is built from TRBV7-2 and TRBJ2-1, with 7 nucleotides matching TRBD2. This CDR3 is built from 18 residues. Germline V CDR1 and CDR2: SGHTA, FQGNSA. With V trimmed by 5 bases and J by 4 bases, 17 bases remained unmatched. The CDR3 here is CASSDKDWASGSYNEQFF. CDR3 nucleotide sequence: TGTGCCAGCAGCGATAAAGACTGGGCTAGCGGAAGTTACAATGAGCAGTTCTTC.

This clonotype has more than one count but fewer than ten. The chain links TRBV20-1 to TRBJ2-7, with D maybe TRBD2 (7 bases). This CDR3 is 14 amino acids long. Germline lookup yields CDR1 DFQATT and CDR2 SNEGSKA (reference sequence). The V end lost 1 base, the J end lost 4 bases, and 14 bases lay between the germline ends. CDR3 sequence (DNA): TGCAGTGCTAGAGGGGAGGGGGGCTTTTACGAGCAGTACTTC. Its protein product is CSARGEGGFYEQYF.

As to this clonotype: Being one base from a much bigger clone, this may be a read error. This CDR3 reads CVSSGQGGGYTF. The CDR3 DNA reads TGTGTCAGCAGTGGACAGGGAGGCGGCTACACCTTC. This chain uses TRBV12-3 or TRBV12-4 with TRBJ1-2; TRBD1 aligns across 8 bases. This CDR3 spans 12 amino acids.

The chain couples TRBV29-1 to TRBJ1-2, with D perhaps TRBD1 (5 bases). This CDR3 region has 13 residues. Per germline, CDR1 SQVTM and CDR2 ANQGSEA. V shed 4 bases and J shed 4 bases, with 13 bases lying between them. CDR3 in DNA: TGCAGCGTTGCGGGGCAGAGTCCCTATGGCTACACCTTC. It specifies CSVAGQSPYGYTF.

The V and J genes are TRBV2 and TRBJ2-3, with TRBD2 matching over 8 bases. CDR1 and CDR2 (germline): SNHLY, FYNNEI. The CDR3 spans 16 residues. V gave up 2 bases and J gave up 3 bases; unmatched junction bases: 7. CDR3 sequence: CASSELGGALTDTQYF. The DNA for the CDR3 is TGTGCCAGCAGTGAACTCGGGGGGGCACTAACAGATACGCAGTATTTT. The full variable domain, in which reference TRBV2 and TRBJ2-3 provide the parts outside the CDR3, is EPEVTQTPSHQVTQMGQEVILRCVPISNHLYFYWYRQILGQKVEFLVSFYNNEISEKSEIFDDQFSVERPDGSNFTLKIRSTKLEDSAMYFCASSELGGALTDTQYFGPGTRLTVL.

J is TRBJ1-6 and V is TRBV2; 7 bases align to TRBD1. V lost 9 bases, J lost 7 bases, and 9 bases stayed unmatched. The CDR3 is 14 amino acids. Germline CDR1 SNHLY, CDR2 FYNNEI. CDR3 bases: TGTGCCAGTCTATGGGGCAGGGGGAATTCACCCCTCCACTTT. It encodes CASLWGRGNSPLHF.

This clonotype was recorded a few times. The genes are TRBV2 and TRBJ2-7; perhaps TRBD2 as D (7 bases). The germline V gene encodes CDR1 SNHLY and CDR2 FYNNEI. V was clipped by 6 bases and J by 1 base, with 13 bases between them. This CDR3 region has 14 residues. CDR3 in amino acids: CASRERGASYEQYF. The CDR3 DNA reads TGTGCCAGCAGGGAACGGGGGGCTTCCTACGAGCAGTACTTC. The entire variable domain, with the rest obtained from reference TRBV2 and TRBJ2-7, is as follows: EPEVTQTPSHQVTQMGQEVILRCVPISNHLYFYWYRQILGQKVEFLVSFYNNEISEKSEIFDDQFSVERPDGSNFTLKIRSTKLEDSAMYFCASRERGASYEQYFGPGTRLTVT.

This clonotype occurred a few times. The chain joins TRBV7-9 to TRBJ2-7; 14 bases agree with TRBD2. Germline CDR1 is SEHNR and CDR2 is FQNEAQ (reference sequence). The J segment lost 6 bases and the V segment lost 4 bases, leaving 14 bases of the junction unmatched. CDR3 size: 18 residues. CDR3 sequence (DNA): TGTGCCAGCAGCTCCAGCTCCTACGGGACTAGCGGGGGTGGCGAGCAGTACTTC. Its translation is CASSSSSYGTSGGGEQYF.

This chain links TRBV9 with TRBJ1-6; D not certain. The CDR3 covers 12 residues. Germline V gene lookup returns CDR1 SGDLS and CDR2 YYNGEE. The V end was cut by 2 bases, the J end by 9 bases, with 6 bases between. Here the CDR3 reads CASSVSGSPLHF. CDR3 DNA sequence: TGTGCCAGCAGCGTGTCGGGTTCACCCCTCCACTTT.

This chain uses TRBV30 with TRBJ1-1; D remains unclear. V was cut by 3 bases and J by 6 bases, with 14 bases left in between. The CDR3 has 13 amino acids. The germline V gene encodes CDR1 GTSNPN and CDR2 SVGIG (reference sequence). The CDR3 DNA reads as TGTGCCTGGAGATTGGGAGGATATTCTGAAGCTTTCTTT. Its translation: CAWRLGGYSEAFF.

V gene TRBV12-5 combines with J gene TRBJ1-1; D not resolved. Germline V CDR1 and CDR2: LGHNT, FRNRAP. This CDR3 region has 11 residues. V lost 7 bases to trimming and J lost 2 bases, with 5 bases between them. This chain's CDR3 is CASAKNTEAFF. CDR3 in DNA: TGTGCTAGTGCCAAAAACACTGAAGCTTTCTTT.

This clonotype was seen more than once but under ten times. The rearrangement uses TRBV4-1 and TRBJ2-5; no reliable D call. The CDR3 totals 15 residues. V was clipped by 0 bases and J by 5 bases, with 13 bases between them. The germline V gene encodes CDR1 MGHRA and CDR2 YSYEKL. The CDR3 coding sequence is TGCGCCAGCAGCCAAGATGGGCTACAGATCGAGACCCAGTACTTC. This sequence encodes CASSQDGLQIETQYF.

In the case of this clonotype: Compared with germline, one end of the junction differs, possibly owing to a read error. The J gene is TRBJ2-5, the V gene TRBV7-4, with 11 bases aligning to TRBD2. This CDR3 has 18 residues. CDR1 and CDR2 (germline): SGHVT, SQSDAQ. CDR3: CTSSLVRPLAGGQETQYF. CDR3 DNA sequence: TGTACCAGCAGCTTAGTCCGCCCGCTAGCGGGAGGCCAAGAGACCCAGTACTTC.

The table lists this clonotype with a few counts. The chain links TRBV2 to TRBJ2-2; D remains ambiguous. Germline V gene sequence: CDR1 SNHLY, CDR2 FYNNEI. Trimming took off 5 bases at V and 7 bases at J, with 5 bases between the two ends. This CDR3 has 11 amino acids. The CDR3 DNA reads TGTGCCAGCAGTAAAGGCGGGGAGCTGTTTTTT. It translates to CASSKGGELFF.

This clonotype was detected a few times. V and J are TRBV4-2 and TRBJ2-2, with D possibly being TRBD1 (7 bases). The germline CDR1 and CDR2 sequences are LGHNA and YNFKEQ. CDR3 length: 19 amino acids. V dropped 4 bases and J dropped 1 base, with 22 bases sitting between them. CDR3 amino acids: CASSREGGLGTVNTGELFF. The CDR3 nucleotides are TGTGCCAGCAGCCGAGAGGGAGGACTCGGGACAGTGAACACCGGGGAGCTGTTTTTT.

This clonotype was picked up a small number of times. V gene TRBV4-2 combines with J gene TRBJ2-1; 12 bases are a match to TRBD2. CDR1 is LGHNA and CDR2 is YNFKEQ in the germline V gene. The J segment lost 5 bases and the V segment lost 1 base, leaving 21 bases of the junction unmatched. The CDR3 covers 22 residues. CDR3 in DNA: TGTGCCAGCAGCCAAGCGAGCATTCGGTTACTAGCGGGAGGTTACGAGGACAATGAGCAGTTCTTC. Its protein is CASSQASIRLLAGGYEDNEQFF.

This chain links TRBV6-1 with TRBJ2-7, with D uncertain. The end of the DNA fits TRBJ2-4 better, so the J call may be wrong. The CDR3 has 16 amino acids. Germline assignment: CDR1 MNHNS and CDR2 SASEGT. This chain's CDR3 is CASSELATLAKNIQYF. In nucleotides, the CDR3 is TGTGCCAGCAGTGAATTGGCAACACTAGCCAAAAACATTCAGTACTTC.